These 3 T cell receptor beta chains originate from one sample sequenced in a study of T cell repertoires in cytomegalovirus infection. Antigen specificity for these receptors is unknown. Using its own MiXCR run on the reads, TCRdb lists one record per CDR3 protein. The sample lists about a million distinct CDR3 sequences, roughly 31% occurring once. Sequenced material: cultured CD8+ T cells from PBMCs, taken from culture after CMV antigen stimulation. The receptors were sampled from a human donor in good health (CMV status not recorded). Some clones in this sample may be carry-over from other donors' samples.

CDR3 residues: CAIEPGTGYGYTF. CDR3 nucleotides: TGTGCCATCGAACCCGGGACAGGGTATGGCTACACCTTC. The chain combines TRBV28 with TRBJ1-2, with 9 bases lining up with TRBD1. Germline V gene data show CDR1 as MDHEN and CDR2 as SYDVKM. V shed 10 bases and J 5 bases; nucleotides not matched to a gene: 8. The CDR3 has 13 amino acids.

The chain links TRBV7-9 to TRBJ2-1; D may be TRBD1 (6 bases). The germline gives CDR1 SEHNR, CDR2 FQNEAQ (reference sequence). The CDR3 loop spans 16 amino acids. V gave up 1 base and J gave up 4 bases, with 14 bases separating them. Here the CDR3 DNA reads TGTGCCAGCAGCTTAGTAACAGGGATAATTTACAATGAGCAGTTCTTC. Amino acids: CASSLVTGIIYNEQFF.

This clonotype was counted ten times or more. The genes are TRBV7-9 and TRBJ1-1; D gene uncertain. CDR1 and CDR2 (germline): SEHNR, FQNEAQ (reference sequence). The CDR3 spans 11 residues. Trimming shortened V by 5 bases and J by 8 bases, and 9 bases separated the two germline ends. CDR3 in amino acids: CASSLGEEAFF. The CDR3 DNA sequence: TGTGCCAGCAGCCTCGGGGAAGAAGCTTTCTTT.